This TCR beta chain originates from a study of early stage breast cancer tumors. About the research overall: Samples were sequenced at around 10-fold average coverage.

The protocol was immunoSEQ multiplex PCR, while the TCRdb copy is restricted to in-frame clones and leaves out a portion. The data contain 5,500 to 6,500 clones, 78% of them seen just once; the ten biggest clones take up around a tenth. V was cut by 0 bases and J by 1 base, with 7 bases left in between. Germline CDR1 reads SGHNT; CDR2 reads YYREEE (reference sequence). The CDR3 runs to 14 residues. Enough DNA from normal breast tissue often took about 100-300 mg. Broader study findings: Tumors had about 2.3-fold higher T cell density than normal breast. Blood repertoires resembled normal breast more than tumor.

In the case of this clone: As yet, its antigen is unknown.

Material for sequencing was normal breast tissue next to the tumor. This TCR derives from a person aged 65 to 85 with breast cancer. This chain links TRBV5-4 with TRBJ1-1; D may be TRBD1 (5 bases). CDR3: CASSLAGANTEAFF. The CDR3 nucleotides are TGTGCCAGCAGCTTGGCTGGGGCGAACACTGAAGCTTTCTTT.